This T cell receptor (beta chain) was sequenced during a study of cytomegalovirus exposure and HLA in healthy donors. 13 Jbeta primers and 60 Vbeta primers were used for the PCR. Data came from immunoSEQ multiplex PCR; TCRdb stores just in-frame clones and leaves some out. The profile shows about 120,000 clones, about four fifths of them singletons. As for this clone: One end of the junction does not line up with germline, which may come from a read error.

Source material: PBMCs. The receptor was isolated from a human donor in good health.

The CDR3: CSSSLAGNEQYF. The CDR3 coding sequence is TGTTCCAGCAGCTTAGCCGGGAACGAGCAGTACTTC. The rearrangement uses TRBV7-9 and TRBJ2-7; a possible D gene is TRBD2 (5 bases). The germline V gene encodes CDR1 SEHNR and CDR2 FQNEAQ (reference sequence). The CDR3 has 12 amino acids.